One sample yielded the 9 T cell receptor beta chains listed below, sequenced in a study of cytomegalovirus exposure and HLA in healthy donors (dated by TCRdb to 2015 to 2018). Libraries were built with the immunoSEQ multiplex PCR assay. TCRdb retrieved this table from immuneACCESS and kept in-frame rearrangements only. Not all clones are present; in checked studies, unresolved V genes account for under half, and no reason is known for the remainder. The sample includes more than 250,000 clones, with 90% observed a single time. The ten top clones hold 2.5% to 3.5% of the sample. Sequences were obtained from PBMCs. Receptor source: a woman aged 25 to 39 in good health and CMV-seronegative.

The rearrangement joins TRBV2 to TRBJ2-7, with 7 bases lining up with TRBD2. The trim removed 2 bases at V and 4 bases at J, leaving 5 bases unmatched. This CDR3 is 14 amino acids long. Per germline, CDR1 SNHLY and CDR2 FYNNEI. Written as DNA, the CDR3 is TGTGCCAGCAGTGAATCTAGCGGAAAGTACGAGCAGTACTTC. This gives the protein CASSESSGKYEQYF.

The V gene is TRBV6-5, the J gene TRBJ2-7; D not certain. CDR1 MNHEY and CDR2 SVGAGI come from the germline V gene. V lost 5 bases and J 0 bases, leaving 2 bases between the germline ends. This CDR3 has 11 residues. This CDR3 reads CASSRSYEQYF. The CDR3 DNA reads TGTGCCAGCAGTCGCTCCTACGAGCAGTACTTC.

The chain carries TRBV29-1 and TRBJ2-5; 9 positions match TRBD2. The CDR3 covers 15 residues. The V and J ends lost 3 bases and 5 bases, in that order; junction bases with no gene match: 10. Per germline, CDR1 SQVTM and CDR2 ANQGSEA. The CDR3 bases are TGCAGCGTTGATAAAAGCGGGAGGACATGGGAGACCCAGTACTTC. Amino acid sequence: CSVDKSGRTWETQYF.

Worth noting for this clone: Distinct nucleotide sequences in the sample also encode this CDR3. For the CDR3, the DNA is TGTGCCAGCAGCCTAAATCAGCCCCAGCATTTT. Its protein product is CASSLNQPQHF. The V gene is TRBV28, the J gene TRBJ1-5; no clear D. V shed 6 bases and J shed 4 bases, with 4 bases lying between them. This CDR3 has 11 amino acids. Germline V lookup: CDR1 MDHEN, CDR2 SYDVKM.

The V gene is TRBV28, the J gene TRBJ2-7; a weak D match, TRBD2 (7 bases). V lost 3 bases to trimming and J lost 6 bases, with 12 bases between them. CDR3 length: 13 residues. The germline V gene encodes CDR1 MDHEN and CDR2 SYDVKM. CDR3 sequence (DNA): TGTGCCAGCAGTTTCCCGGGGGGCTCCGAGCAGTACTTC. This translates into CASSFPGGSEQYF.

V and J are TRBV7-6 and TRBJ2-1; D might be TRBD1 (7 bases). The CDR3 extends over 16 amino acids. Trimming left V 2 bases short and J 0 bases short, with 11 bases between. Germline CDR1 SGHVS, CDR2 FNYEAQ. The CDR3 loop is CASSLWRDSSYNEQFF. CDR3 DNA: TGTGCCAGCAGCTTATGGCGGGACAGCTCCTACAATGAGCAGTTCTTC.

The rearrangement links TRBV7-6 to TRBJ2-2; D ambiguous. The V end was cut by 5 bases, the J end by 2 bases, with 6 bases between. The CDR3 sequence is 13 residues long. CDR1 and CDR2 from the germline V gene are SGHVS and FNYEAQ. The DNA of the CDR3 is TGTGCCAGCAGCCCGTTAAACACCGGGGAGCTGTTTTTT. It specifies CASSPLNTGELFF.

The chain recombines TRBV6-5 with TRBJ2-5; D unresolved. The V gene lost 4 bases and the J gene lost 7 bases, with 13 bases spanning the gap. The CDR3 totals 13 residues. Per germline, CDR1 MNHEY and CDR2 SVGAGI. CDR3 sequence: CASSSAAPGTQYF. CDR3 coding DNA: TGTGCCAGCAGTTCAGCTGCACCTGGGACCCAGTACTTC.

This CDR3 reads CASSISGSGTGELFF. CDR3 in DNA: TGTGCCAGCAGCATCAGCGGGAGTGGGACCGGGGAGCTGTTTTTT. This rearrangement joins TRBV9 to TRBJ2-2; 8 bases match TRBD2. The V segment lost 4 bases and the J segment 5 bases; nucleotides outside the gene matches: 7. The CDR3 runs 15 residues. Germline lookup yields CDR1 SGDLS and CDR2 YYNGEE.